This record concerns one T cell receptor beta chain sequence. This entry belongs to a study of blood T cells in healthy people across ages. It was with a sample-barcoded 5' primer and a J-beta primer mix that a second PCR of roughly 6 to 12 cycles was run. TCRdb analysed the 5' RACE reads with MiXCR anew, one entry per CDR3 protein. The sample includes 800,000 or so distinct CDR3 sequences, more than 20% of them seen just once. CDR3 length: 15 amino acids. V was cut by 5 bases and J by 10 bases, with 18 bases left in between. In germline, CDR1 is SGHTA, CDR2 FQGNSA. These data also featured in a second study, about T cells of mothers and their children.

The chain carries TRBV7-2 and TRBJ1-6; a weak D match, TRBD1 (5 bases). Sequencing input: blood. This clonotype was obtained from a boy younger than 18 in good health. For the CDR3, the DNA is TGTGCCAGCAGCCCCCGTGGACCTCAGGGCTCACCCCTCCACTTT. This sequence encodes CASSPRGPQGSPLHF.